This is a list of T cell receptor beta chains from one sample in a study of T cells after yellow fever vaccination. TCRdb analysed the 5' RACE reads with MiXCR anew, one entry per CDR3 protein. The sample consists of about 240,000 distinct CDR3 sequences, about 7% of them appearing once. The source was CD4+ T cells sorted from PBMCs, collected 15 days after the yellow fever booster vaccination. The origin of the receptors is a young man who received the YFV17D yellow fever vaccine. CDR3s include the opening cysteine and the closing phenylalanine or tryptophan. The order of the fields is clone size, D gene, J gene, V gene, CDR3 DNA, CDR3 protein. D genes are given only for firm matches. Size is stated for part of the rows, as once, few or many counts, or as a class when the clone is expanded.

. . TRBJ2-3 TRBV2 TGTGCCAGCATTCGGGCAGATACGCAGTATTTT CASIRADTQYF
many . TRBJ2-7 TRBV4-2 TGTGCCAGCAGCCAAGTTGGGCTCCACGAGCAGTACTTC CASSQVGLHEQYF
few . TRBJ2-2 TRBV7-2 TGTGCCAGCAGCTTCGGCAGGGTGGACACCGGGGAGCTGTTTTTT CASSFGRVDTGELFF
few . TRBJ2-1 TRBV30 TGTGCCTGGAGCCCGATGCGGGATGAGCAGTTCTTC CAWSPMRDEQFF
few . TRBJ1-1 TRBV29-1 TGCAGCGTGGGGGGCGCGTCGAACACTGAAGCTTTCTTT CSVGGASNTEAFF
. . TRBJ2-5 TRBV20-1 TGCAGTGCTCACGACTCAAATGGGGAGACCCAGTACTTC CSAHDSNGETQYF
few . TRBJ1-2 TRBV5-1 TGCGCCAGCAGCTTGTCCGAGGCCAATACCTATGGCTACACCTTC CASSLSEANTYGYTF
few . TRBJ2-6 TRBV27 TGTGCCAGCAGTTTAGTGGGGGCTGGGGCCAACGTCCTGACTTTC CASSLVGAGANVLTF
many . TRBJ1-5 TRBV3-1 TGTGCCAGCAGCCAAGATGGACGGGGTAGTCAGCCCCAGCATTTT CASSQDGRGSQPQHF
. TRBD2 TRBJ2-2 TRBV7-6 TGTGCCAGCAGCTCTGCCCAGACTAGCGGGAGAACCACCGGGGAGCTGTTTTTT CASSSAQTSGRTTGELFF
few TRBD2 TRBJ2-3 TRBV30 TGTGCCTGGAGGACTAGCGGCACGGGAGATACGCAGTATTTT CAWRTSGTGDTQYF
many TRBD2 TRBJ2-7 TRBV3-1 TGTGCCAGCAGCCAAGCAGCGGGAAGAAACGAGCAGTACTTC CASSQAAGRNEQYF
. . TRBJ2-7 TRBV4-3 TGCGCCAGCAGCCACCCAGGGGTGGCCGAGCAGTACTTC CASSHPGVAEQYF
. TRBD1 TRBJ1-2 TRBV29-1 TGCAGCGTAGAGACAGGGGCCTCTTCGGGCTACACCTTC CSVETGASSGYTF
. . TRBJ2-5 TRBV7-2 TGTGCCAGCAGCTTTTTCGGGGTCCATGAGACCCAGTACTTC CASSFFGVHETQYF
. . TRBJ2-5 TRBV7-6 TGTGCCAGCAGCCGAGGGGGAGAGACCCAGTACTTC CASSRGGETQYF
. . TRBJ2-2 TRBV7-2 TGTGCCAGCAGCCAGTTCCCCCCCGGGGAGCTGTTTTTT CASSQFPPGELFF
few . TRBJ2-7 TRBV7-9 TGTGCCAGCAGCGACACCCCAACAGGAGCCCTCTACGAGCAGTACTTC CASSDTPTGALYEQYF
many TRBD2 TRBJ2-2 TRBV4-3 TGCGCCAGCAGCCAAGGCACGGGAGGGCCCTCCACCGGGGAGCTGTTTTTT CASSQGTGGPSTGELFF
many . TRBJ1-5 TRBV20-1 TGCAGTGCAAAAACTTACGGGGCCAATCAGCCCCAGCATTTT CSAKTYGANQPQHF
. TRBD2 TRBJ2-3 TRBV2 TGTGCCAGCAGTTTTTTAGCGGGAGTTTCGGATACGCAGTATTTT CASSFLAGVSDTQYF
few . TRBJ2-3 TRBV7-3 TGTGCCAGCAGCCCTAGCGACACAGATACGCAGTATTTT CASSPSDTDTQYF
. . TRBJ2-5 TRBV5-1 TGCGCCAGCAGCGCCCAGCCCAGGGTCAGCGGGGAGACCCAGTACTTC CASSAQPRVSGETQYF
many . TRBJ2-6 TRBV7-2 TGTGCCAGCAGCTTAGCGGGCGGTCATTCTGGGGCCAACGTCCTGACTTTC CASSLAGGHSGANVLTF
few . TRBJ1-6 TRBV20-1 TGCAGTACCTCGGACCTGCATAATTCACCCCTCCACTTT CSTSDLHNSPLHF
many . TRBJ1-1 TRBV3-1 TGTGCCAGCAGCCATGATCAGGTGAACACTGAAGCTTTCTTT CASSHDQVNTEAFF
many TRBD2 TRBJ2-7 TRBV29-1 TGCAGCGTCCGGACTAGCGAGTACGAGCAGTACTTC CSVRTSEYEQYF
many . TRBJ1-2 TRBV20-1 TGCAGTGCTAAGGACCCCCCCTATGGCTACACCTTC CSAKDPPYGYTF
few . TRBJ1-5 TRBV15 TGTGCCACCAGCAGAGGAAGACTTCCTCTAGGGCCCCAGCATTTT CATSRGRLPLGPQHF
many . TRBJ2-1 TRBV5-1 TGCGCCAGCAGCTTGGCCACGATCCGGAGCGGTGGGATCCCCCTAAGCAATGAGCAGTTCTTC CASSLATIRSGGIPLSNEQFF
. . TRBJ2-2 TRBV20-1 TGCTGTGCTAGATCTCCCCTAGAAACCCGCGCCGCCGGGGAGCTGTTTTTT CCARSPLETRAAGELFF
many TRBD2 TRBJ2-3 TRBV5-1 TGCGCCAGCAGCCCCGGGACTAGCGGGAGGGCCGGTGCAGATACGCAGTATTTT CASSPGTSGRAGADTQYF
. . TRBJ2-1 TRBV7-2 TGTGCCAGCACCCTAAGGGAGCGGCGCGGTGAGCAGTTCTTC CASTLRERRGEQFF
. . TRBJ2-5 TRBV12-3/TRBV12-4 TGTGCCAGCTCGCACGGGACAAGGACGGAGACCCAGTACTTC CASSHGTRTETQYF
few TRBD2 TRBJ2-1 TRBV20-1 TGCAGTGTGACTAGCGGTCTCTCCTACAATGAGCAGTTCTTC CSVTSGLSYNEQFF
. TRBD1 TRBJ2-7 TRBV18 TGTGCCAGCTCACCGATGGACAGGGGGATTACCTACGAGCAGTACTTC CASSPMDRGITYEQYF
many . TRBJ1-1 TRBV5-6 TGTGCCAGCAGCTTGGCATTGGGGGACACTGAAGCTTTCTTT CASSLALGDTEAFF
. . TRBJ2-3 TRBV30 TGTGCCTGGAGCGTTGGGACACTCATTAACACAGATACGCAGTATTTT CAWSVGTLINTDTQYF
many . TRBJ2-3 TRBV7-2 TGTGCCAGCAGTTTATTACTCGACACAGATACGCAGTATTTT CASSLLLDTDTQYF
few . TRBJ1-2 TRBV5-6 TGTGCCAGCAGCATTAAAAGTCATGGCTACACCTTC CASSIKSHGYTF
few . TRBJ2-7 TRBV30 TGTGCCTGGAGAAGCCAGCGGGCCTACGAGCAGTACTTC CAWRSQRAYEQYF
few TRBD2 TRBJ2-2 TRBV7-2 TGTGCCAGCAGCTTTGGGACTAGCCTAACTGCCCGGGAGCTGTTTTTT CASSFGTSLTARELFF
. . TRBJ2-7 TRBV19 TGTGCCACTAGCGTCAGTGCCTACGAGCAGTACTTC CATSVSAYEQYF
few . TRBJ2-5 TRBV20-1 TGCAGTGCTAGGAAGACAGGCCCAGAGACCCAGTACTTC CSARKTGPETQYF
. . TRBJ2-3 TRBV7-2 TGTGCCAGCAGCTTAAAGGGGCGCGTAGATACGCAGTATTTT CASSLKGRVDTQYF
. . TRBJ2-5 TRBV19 TGTGCCAGTAGTTGGACAGTACAAGAGACCCAGTACTTC CASSWTVQETQYF
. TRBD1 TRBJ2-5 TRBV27 TGTGCCAGCAGTAGGACAGGGGTCCGGGAGACCCAGTACTTC CASSRTGVRETQYF
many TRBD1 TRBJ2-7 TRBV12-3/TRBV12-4 TGTGCCAGCAGTGTGAGGGACAGGGCCACCTACGAGCAGTACTTC CASSVRDRATYEQYF
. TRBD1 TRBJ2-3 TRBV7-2 TGTGCCAGCAGCTCAGCCGGGACAGGGGTTGTAGATACGCAGTATTTT CASSSAGTGVVDTQYF
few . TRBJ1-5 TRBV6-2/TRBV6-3 TGTGCCAGCATGCCCACAGGGAAACAGCCCCAGCATTTT CASMPTGKQPQHF
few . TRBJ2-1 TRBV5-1 TGCGCCAGCAGCACCGGGACTCACAATGAGCAGTTCTTC CASSTGTHNEQFF
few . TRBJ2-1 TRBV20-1 TGCAGTGCTAGAGGGCCGACTTACCCCACTTTCAGCTCCTACAATGAGCAGTTCTTC CSARGPTYPTFSSYNEQFF
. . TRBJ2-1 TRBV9 TGTGCCAGCAGCGTAGAATACAATGAGCAGTTCTTC CASSVEYNEQFF
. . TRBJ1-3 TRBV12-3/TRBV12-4 TGTGCCAGCAGTCCGCGGGGGATGCGAGGAAACACCATATATTTT CASSPRGMRGNTIYF